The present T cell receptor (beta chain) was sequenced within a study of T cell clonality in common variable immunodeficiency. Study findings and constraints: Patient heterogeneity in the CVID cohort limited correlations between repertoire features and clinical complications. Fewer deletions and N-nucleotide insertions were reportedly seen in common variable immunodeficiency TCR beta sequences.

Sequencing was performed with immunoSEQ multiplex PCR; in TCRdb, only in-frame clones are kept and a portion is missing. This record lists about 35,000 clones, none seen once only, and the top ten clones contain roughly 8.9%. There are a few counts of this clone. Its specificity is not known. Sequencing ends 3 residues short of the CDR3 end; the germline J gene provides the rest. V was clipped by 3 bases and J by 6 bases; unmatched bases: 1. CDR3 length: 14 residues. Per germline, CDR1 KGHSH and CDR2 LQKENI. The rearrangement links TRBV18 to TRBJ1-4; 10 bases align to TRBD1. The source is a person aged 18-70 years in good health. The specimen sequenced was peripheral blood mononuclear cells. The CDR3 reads CASSPGTGDEKLFF. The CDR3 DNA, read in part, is TGTGCCAGCTCACCGGGGACAGGGGATGAAAAA.